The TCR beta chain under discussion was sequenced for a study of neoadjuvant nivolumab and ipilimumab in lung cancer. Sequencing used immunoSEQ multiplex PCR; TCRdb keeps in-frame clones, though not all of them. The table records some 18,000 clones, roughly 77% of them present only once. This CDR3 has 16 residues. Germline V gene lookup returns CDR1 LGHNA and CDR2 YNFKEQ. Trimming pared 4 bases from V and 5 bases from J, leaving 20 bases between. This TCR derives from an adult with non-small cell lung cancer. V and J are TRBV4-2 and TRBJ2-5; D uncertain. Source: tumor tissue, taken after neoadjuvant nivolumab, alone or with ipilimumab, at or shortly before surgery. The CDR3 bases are TGTGCCAGCAGCCCAATTAGCCGGTCCAAAGGCGAGACCCAGTACTTC. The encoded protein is CASSPISRSKGETQYF.